A single sample is the source of the 30 T cell receptor beta chains below, sequenced in a study of cytomegalovirus exposure and HLA in healthy donors. The PCR employed 60 Vbeta primers together with 13 Jbeta primers. The protocol was immunoSEQ multiplex PCR, while the TCRdb copy is restricted to in-frame clones and leaves out a portion. This sample has some 160,000 clones, with 75% to 90% found just once. The sample consisted of PBMCs. Source of these receptors: a woman aged 18-35 years in good health and CMV-seronegative.

The CDR3 here is CASSPSGGRYEQYF. The CDR3 bases are TGCGCCAGCAGCCCTAGCGGGGGGCGCTACGAGCAGTACTTC. This chain links TRBV5-1 with TRBJ2-7; 11 bases map to TRBD2. V shed 4 bases, J shed 3 bases, and the junction held 3 bases outside the gene matches. Germline V CDR1 and CDR2: SGHRS, YFSETQ. This CDR3 is 14 amino acids long. Variable domain in full (rest from reference TRBV5-1 and TRBJ2-7): KAGVTQTPRYLIKTRGQQVTLSCSPISGHRSVSWYQQTPGQGLQFLFEYFSETQRNKGNFPGRFSGRQFSNSRSEMNVSTLELGDSALYLCASSPSGGRYEQYFGPGTRLTVT.

V is TRBV28 and J is TRBJ2-1, with D tentatively TRBD1 (6 bases). V dropped 4 bases and J dropped 10 bases, with 8 bases sitting between them. Looked up from germline, CDR1 is MDHEN and CDR2 is SYDVKM. This CDR3 is 11 amino acids long. The CDR3 DNA reads as TGTGCCAGCAGTTATACAGGGGAGCAGTTCTTC. Encoded protein: CASSYTGEQFF.

V usage is TRBV5-4 and J usage is TRBJ1-1; tentative D call: TRBD1 (5 bases). Germline V CDR1 and CDR2: SGHNT, YYREEE (reference sequence). V was shortened by 0 bases and J by 5 bases, with 8 bases between the two germline ends. The CDR3 spans 13 residues. CDR3 sequence reads: CASSLEQETEAFF. The DNA for the CDR3 is TGTGCCAGCAGCTTGGAACAGGAGACTGAAGCTTTCTTT.

This chain links TRBV6-5 with TRBJ2-3; the match to TRBD2 covers 8 bases. Germline CDR1 reads MNHEY; CDR2 reads SVGAGI. V shed 6 bases, J shed 10 bases, and the junction held 6 bases outside the gene matches. The CDR3 has 12 amino acids. The CDR3 DNA follows: TGTGCCAGCAGCCCGGGAGGGGAGGCGCAGTATTTT. Encoded protein: CASSPGGEAQYF.

The chain carries TRBV4-2 and TRBJ2-7, with 8 bases aligning to TRBD1. The CDR3 has 15 amino acids. The germline gives CDR1 LGHNA, CDR2 YNFKEQ. J was trimmed by 3 bases and V by 4 bases; bases with no gene match: 8. This chain's CDR3 is CASSPGRTGNYEQYF. DNA of the CDR3: TGTGCCAGCAGCCCAGGGAGGACAGGGAACTACGAGCAGTACTTC.

The chain combines TRBV19 with TRBJ2-7; D ambiguous. The CDR3 covers 14 residues. Germline assignment: CDR1 LNHDA and CDR2 SQIVND (reference sequence). V was pared by 5 bases and J by 0 bases, with 11 bases between. CDR3 coding DNA: TGTGCCAGTAGTGCCGAAAGGAGCTCCTACGAGCAGTACTTC. The encoded protein is CASSAERSSYEQYF.

The chain combines TRBV7-9 with TRBJ2-1; 7 bases are a match to TRBD2. This CDR3 region has 16 residues. V dropped 2 bases and J dropped 5; count of bases not matched to a gene: 9. The germline V gene has CDR1 SEHNR and CDR2 FQNEAQ (reference sequence). The DNA for the CDR3 is TGTGCCAGCAGCTTATATCCGAGCGGGGCGAACAATGAGCAGTTCTTC. Translated: CASSLYPSGANNEQFF.

Many counts were recorded for this clone. V is TRBV4-2 and J is TRBJ2-1, with 7 nucleotides matching TRBD2. J lost 8 bases, V lost 4 bases, and 14 bases had no gene match. This CDR3 contains 16 residues. Germline-derived CDR1 and CDR2 are LGHNA and YNFKEQ. Written as DNA, the CDR3 is TGTGCCAGCAGCCCAAAGTCCAGCGGGGAGGTTGATGAGCAGTTCTTC. Its protein is CASSPKSSGEVDEQFF.

The rearrangement joins TRBV5-1 to TRBJ2-7; 7 nucleotides line up with TRBD1. Losses at the gene ends were 4 bases for V and 0 bases for J; bases not matched to a gene: 10. The CDR3 length is 16 residues. CDR1 SGHRS and CDR2 YFSETQ come from the germline V gene. The CDR3 DNA reads as TGCGCCAGCAGCCCATACGGACAGGAGTACTCCTACGAGCAGTACTTC. It encodes CASSPYGQEYSYEQYF.

The DNA for the CDR3 is TGTGCCAGCAGTTTATCAAAGGGGGTACTTCAATCTGGGGCCAACGTCCTGACTTTC. Translating gives CASSLSKGVLQSGANVLTF. This chain joins TRBV28 and TRBJ2-6, with a weak D call TRBD1 (6 bases). V was pared by 1 base and J by 1 base, with 17 bases between. The length of the CDR3 is 19 residues. Germline lookup yields CDR1 MDHEN and CDR2 SYDVKM.

This clone has only a few counts. This CDR3 fails to terminate in the conserved phenylalanine or tryptophan, so it likely reflects a read error. It is unclear where the CDR3 begins or ends on the DNA, so no DNA is shown, and the CDR3 is as TCRdb lists it. The chain is built from TRBV28 and TRBJ2-7; the DNA was not compared with TRBD2, the D call given in the table. The length of the CDR3 is 10 amino acids, counting both ends. CDR1 and CDR2 (germline): MDHEN, SYDVKM. The CDR3 is CASSFPWGVD.

V is TRBV15 and J is TRBJ2-5; TRBD2 aligns across 8 bases. Germline-derived CDR1 and CDR2 are LNHNV and YYDKDF (reference sequence). The CDR3 extends over 19 amino acids. The J segment lost 3 bases and the V segment lost 1 base, leaving 16 bases of the junction unmatched. The CDR3 bases are TGTGCCACCAGCAGAGCGGGACTAGGCAGTTTCCGACAAAAAGAGACCCAGTACTTC. Amino acids: CATSRAGLGSFRQKETQYF. The whole variable domain, remainder taken from reference TRBV15 and TRBJ2-5, is DAMVIQNPRYQVTQFGKPVTLSCSQTLNHNVMYWYQQKSSQAPKLLFHYYDKDFNNEADTPDNFQSRRPNTSFCFLDIRSPGLGDTAMYLCATSRAGLGSFRQKETQYFGPGTRLLVL.

The V gene is TRBV10-2, the J gene TRBJ1-3; D remains unclear. Germline CDR1 WSHSY, CDR2 SAAADI. The CDR3 contains 14 residues. V gave up 2 bases and J gave up 1 base, with 6 bases separating them. This CDR3 reads CASSESLSGNTIYF. Here the CDR3 DNA reads TGCGCCAGCAGTGAGAGCCTATCTGGAAACACCATATATTTT.

The CDR3: CASRTFLDRVRGYTF. DNA for the CDR3: TGTGCCAGTAGAACCTTCCTGGACAGGGTGCGCGGCTACACCTTC. The V call is TRBV19, the J call TRBJ1-2; 8 nucleotides agree with TRBD1. The germline CDR1 and CDR2 sequences are LNHDA and SQIVND (reference sequence). The CDR3 runs to 15 residues. The V gene end was trimmed by 6 bases and the J gene end by 8 bases; junction bases not matched to a gene: 14.

The gene calls are TRBV7-9 and TRBJ2-3, with TRBD1 matching over 10 bases. V lost 5 bases, J lost 0 bases, and 5 bases stayed unmatched. This CDR3 comprises 16 residues. Per germline, CDR1 SEHNR and CDR2 FQNEAQ (reference sequence). The CDR3 is CASSPGQGESTDTQYF. The CDR3 DNA reads TGTGCCAGCAGCCCCGGACAGGGGGAAAGCACAGATACGCAGTATTTT.

The chain carries TRBV28 and TRBJ1-3; D ambiguous. V lost 3 bases and J 0 bases, leaving 12 bases between the germline ends. CDR3 length: 16 amino acids. The germline V gene has CDR1 MDHEN and CDR2 SYDVKM. The DNA of the CDR3 is TGTGCCAGCAGTTTGTGGGCTGCCTCCTCTGGAAACACCATATATTTT. It yields the protein CASSLWAASSGNTIYF.

The chain employs TRBV28 and TRBJ1-4; 8 bases are shared with TRBD1. CDR1 and CDR2 from the germline V gene are MDHEN and SYDVKM. The J segment lost 6 bases and the V segment lost 5 bases, leaving 5 bases of the junction unmatched. CDR3 length: 14 residues. CDR3 amino acids: CASSPGGLHEKLFF. The CDR3 DNA is TGTGCCAGCAGTCCAGGGGGCTTACATGAAAAACTGTTTTTT.

The chain recombines TRBV28 with TRBJ1-2; 10 positions match TRBD1. This CDR3 is built from 15 residues. Germline V gene sequence: CDR1 MDHEN, CDR2 SYDVKM. Trimming at V came to 4 bases and at J to 8 bases, leaving 10 bases not matched to a gene. CDR3 sequence reads: CASSSPGQGLRGYTF. CDR3 coding DNA: TGTGCCAGCAGTTCTCCGGGACAGGGGTTACGCGGCTACACCTTC.

The rearrangement joins TRBV14 to TRBJ2-6, with 10 bases lining up with TRBD1. CDR1 is SGHDN, CDR2 FVKESK, per germline. V was clipped by 5 bases and J by 3 bases; unmatched bases: 10. This CDR3 has 18 amino acids. The CDR3 bases are TGTGCCAGCAGCAAGACAGGGGGCGCCTCTTTTGGGGCCAACGTCCTGACTTTC. This translates into CASSKTGGASFGANVLTF.

This rearrangement joins TRBV28 to TRBJ2-7, with D perhaps matching TRBD2 (6 bases). Trimming cost V 5 bases and J 3 bases, with 14 bases left between them. This CDR3 is 14 amino acids long. The germline V gene encodes CDR1 MDHEN and CDR2 SYDVKM. The CDR3 nucleotides read TGTGCCAGCAGTCCGCCCCAGGGAGGCTACGAGCAGTACTTC. Amino acid sequence: CASSPPQGGYEQYF.

The V gene is TRBV18, the J gene TRBJ1-1; no reliable D call. There are 13 residues in the CDR3. Trimming removed 3 bases from V and 3 bases from J, with 8 bases in between. Germline V gives CDR1 KGHSH, CDR2 LQKENI. CDR3 protein: CASSPLEDTEAFF. CDR3 nucleotide sequence: TGTGCCAGCTCACCTTTGGAGGACACTGAAGCTTTCTTT.

The chain carries TRBV4-1 and TRBJ2-5; 10 bases map to TRBD2. The germline CDR1 and CDR2 sequences are MGHRA and YSYEKL. V trimming: 4 bases; J trimming: 7 bases; junction bases outside the gene matches: 6. CDR3 length: 14 residues. For the CDR3, the DNA is TGCGCCAGCAGCCGAAGCGGGGGGGGAGGGACCCAGTACTTC. Protein: CASSRSGGGGTQYF.

The rearrangement uses TRBV29-1 and TRBJ2-7; 10 nucleotides align to TRBD2. The junction had 9 bases not matched to a gene; V was cut back by 6 bases and J by 4 bases. Germline V gives CDR1 SQVTM, CDR2 ANQGSEA. This CDR3 region has 14 residues. The CDR3 DNA reads as TGCAGCGTGGGCGTAGCGGGGGGTCGTTACGAGCAGTACTTC. The encoded protein is CSVGVAGGRYEQYF.

The chain joins TRBV10-1 to TRBJ2-3, with TRBD1 as a possible D gene (5 bases). CDR1 WNHNN and CDR2 SYGVQD come from the germline V gene (reference sequence). Trimming took 2 bases from V and 14 from J, leaving 11 bases between them. The CDR3 loop spans 11 amino acids. The CDR3 protein is CASSEAGRAYF. The CDR3 DNA follows: TGCGCCAGCAGTGAGGCAGGCAGGGCGTATTTT.

V usage is TRBV27 and J usage is TRBJ2-2; 9 nucleotides line up with TRBD1. The germline V gene encodes CDR1 MNHEY and CDR2 SMNVEV (reference sequence). This CDR3 has 18 amino acids. The J segment lost 4 bases and the V segment lost 4 bases, leaving 13 bases of the junction unmatched. Here the CDR3 DNA reads TGTGCCAGCAGTTCTCCCGGGACAGGGCCAAAAGGCACCGGGGAGCTGTTTTTT. Translating gives CASSSPGTGPKGTGELFF.

This sequence joins TRBV5-1 and TRBJ2-7; 7 nucleotides align to TRBD1. V was clipped by 8 bases and J by 0 bases; unmatched bases: 8. Germline CDR1 and CDR2: SGHRS and YFSETQ. The CDR3 length is 14 residues. The CDR3 nucleotides read TGCGCCAGTTACCGGGACAGCGACTCCTACGAGCAGTACTTC. It yields the protein CASYRDSDSYEQYF.

This clone was found once. This sequence joins TRBV5-6 and TRBJ2-7, with a possible D match to TRBD1 (6 bases). This CDR3 has 14 amino acids. V was trimmed by 7 bases and J by 2 bases, leaving 16 bases between them. Germline V gene sequence: CDR1 SGHDT, CDR2 YYEEEE. This chain's CDR3 is CASGEEQGTYEQYF. Written as DNA, the CDR3 is TGTGCCAGCGGAGAAGAACAGGGAACCTACGAGCAGTACTTC.

This chain links TRBV11-2 with TRBJ2-1; D unclear. V was clipped by 6 bases and J by 4 bases, with 10 bases between them. This CDR3 is built from 13 residues. Germline lookup yields CDR1 SGHAT and CDR2 FQNNGV. This CDR3 reads CASSFPGYNEQFF. The CDR3 DNA is TGTGCCAGCAGTTTCCCGGGTTACAATGAGCAGTTCTTC.

The rearrangement uses TRBV2 and TRBJ1-2; TRBD1 might be the D (5 bases). This CDR3 has 14 amino acids. V shed 4 bases and J shed 6 bases, with 15 bases lying between them. In germline, CDR1 is SNHLY, CDR2 FYNNEI. The CDR3 sequence: CASSALPGPHGYTF. The DNA for the CDR3 is TGTGCCAGCAGTGCCCTTCCAGGGCCCCATGGCTACACCTTC.

The chain links TRBV28 to TRBJ1-5; 8 positions agree with TRBD1. Germline V gene lookup returns CDR1 MDHEN and CDR2 SYDVKM. Losses at the gene ends were 5 bases for V and 3 bases for J; bases not matched to a gene: 9. The CDR3 has 16 amino acids. The CDR3 spells CASSPPGQAYNQPQHF. The CDR3 DNA reads as TGTGCCAGCAGTCCCCCGGGACAGGCCTACAATCAGCCCCAGCATTTT.